This T cell receptor (beta chain) was identified in a study of blood T cell repertoires in COVID-19. Across the whole study: COVID-19 samples from acute and convalescent phases originated in the United States, Italy and Spain.

Profiling relied on immunoSEQ multiplex PCR, and the TCRdb table lists in-frame clones only, not all of them. The sample consists of over 250,000 clones, approximately 85% of them appearing once. CDR1 LGHNA and CDR2 YNFKEQ come from the germline V gene. The CDR3 spans 12 residues. Unmatched junction bases numbered 2, after V lost 4 bases and J lost 6 bases. Sequenced input: peripheral blood. The clonotype comes from a woman between 70 and 85 years old with acute or convalescent COVID-19. The chain links TRBV4-2 to TRBJ1-1; 7 nucleotides agree with TRBD1. The CDR3 nucleotides are TGTGCCAGCAGCCCCGGACAGGCTGAAGCTTTCTTT. Amino acid sequence: CASSPGQAEAFF.